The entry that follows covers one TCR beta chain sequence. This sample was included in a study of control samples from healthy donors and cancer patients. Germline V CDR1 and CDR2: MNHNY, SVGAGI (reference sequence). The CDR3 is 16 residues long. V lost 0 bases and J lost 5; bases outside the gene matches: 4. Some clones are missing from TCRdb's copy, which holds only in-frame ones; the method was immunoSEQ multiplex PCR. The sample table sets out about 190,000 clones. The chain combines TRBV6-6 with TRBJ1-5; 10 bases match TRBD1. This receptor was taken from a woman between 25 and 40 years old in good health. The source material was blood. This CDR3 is CASSYSMTGGYQPQHF. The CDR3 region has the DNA TGTGCCAGCAGTTACTCTATGACAGGGGGCTATCAGCCCCAGCATTTT.